Detailed here is one T cell receptor (beta chain). Its antigen is still unknown. Primers included in the PCR were 60 Vbeta and 13 Jbeta primers. TCRdb keeps only in-frame clones here, not all; method: immunoSEQ multiplex PCR. The sample yields about 87,000 clones, over 70% seen once. V was pared by 4 bases and J by 0 bases, with 3 bases of the junction left unmatched. The CDR3 length is 14 residues. Germline CDR1 and CDR2: SGHRS and YFSETQ. This sample is part of a study of cytomegalovirus exposure and HLA in healthy donors. Study conclusions and caveats: Earlier findings revealed that most TCR beta V segments proved productive either about 90% or about 30% of the time. Later on, an analysis tied 15,000 to 20,000 TCR beta sequences to HLA alleles at 0.05 false discovery rate.

V usage is TRBV5-1 and J usage is TRBJ2-5, with 7 bases aligning to TRBD1. The sequenced material came from PBMCs. This TCR came from a man aged 25 to 45 in good health and CMV-seropositive. The CDR3 here is CASSPGTDQETQYF. In nucleotides, the CDR3 is TGCGCCAGCAGCCCCGGGACAGACCAAGAGACCCAGTACTTC.